These 26 T cell receptor beta chains came from one sample sequenced in a study of early T cells in non-severe SARS-CoV-2 infection. TCRdb reanalysed the 5' RACE reads using MiXCR and keeps one entry per CDR3 protein. The sample lists about 50,000 distinct CDR3 sequences, 9.4% occurring once. The sequencing used whole blood, collected at baseline. These receptors all come from an adult who was a healthcare worker with PCR-confirmed SARS-CoV-2 infection or an uninfected control (not recorded which).

This chain joins TRBV10-2 and TRBJ2-5; D is possibly TRBD2 (6 bases). The CDR3 contains 14 residues. V was shortened by 3 bases and J by 5 bases, with 13 bases between the two germline ends. Germline assignment: CDR1 WSHSY and CDR2 SAAADI. The CDR3 loop is CASSDIAERETQYF. In DNA form, the CDR3 reads TGCGCCAGCAGTGACATAGCGGAACGGGAGACCCAGTACTTC.

On this clonotype itself: This may come from a read error, since a much larger clone is one base off. The chain uses TRBV18 and TRBJ2-1; a weak D match, TRBD2 (6 bases). V shed 4 bases and J shed 7 bases, with 11 bases lying between them. The germline V gene has CDR1 KGHSH and CDR2 LQKENI. This CDR3 has 13 residues. The DNA for the CDR3 is TGTGCCAGCTCACAAGTCCGGGAGAATGAGCAGTTCTTC. Its translation is CASSQVRENEQFF. Supplemented by reference TRBV18 and TRBJ2-1, the full variable domain reads NAGVMQNPRHLVRRRGQEARLRCSPMKGHSHVYWYRQLPEEGLKFMVYLQKENIIDESGMPKERFSAEFPKEGPSILRIQQVVRGDSAAYFCASSQVRENEQFFGPGTRLTVL.

This sequence joins TRBV7-8 and TRBJ2-5; 9 positions agree with TRBD1. This CDR3 comprises 15 residues. Germline loops: CDR1 SGHVS, CDR2 FQNEAQ. V shed 5 bases and J 2 bases; nucleotides not matched to a gene: 6. In DNA, the CDR3 is TGTGCCAGCAGCCCGAGGACAGGGGAGCAAGAGACCCAGTACTTC. It codes for CASSPRTGEQETQYF.

The V and J genes are TRBV29-1 and TRBJ2-7; D gene uncertain. This CDR3 spans 13 amino acids. V shed 6 bases and J shed 0 bases, with 12 bases lying between them. CDR1 SQVTM and CDR2 ANQGSEA come from the germline V gene. In nucleotides, the CDR3 is TGCAGCGTAAGACACGTTTCCTCCTACGAGCAGTACTTC. Residues: CSVRHVSSYEQYF.

Only a few counts were recorded for this clonotype. This chain uses TRBV10-1 with TRBJ2-1; the match to TRBD2 covers 10 bases. V dropped 5 bases and J dropped 9; count of bases not matched to a gene: 10. There are 15 residues in the CDR3. The germline V gene encodes CDR1 WNHNN and CDR2 SYGVQD (reference sequence). CDR3 sequence: CASSSLAGAHVEQFF. Here the CDR3 DNA reads TGCGCCAGCAGTAGCCTAGCGGGAGCCCATGTTGAGCAGTTCTTC.

At least ten counts were recorded for this clonotype. The chain links TRBV4-3 to TRBJ2-1; 8 positions agree with TRBD1. The J segment lost 4 bases and the V segment lost 0 bases, leaving 2 bases of the junction unmatched. Germline V gene sequence: CDR1 LGHNA, CDR2 YSLEER. The CDR3 sequence is 15 residues long. CDR3 sequence (DNA): TGCGCCAGCAGCCAAGAAACAGGGGGGTACAATGAGCAGTTCTTC. Residues: CASSQETGGYNEQFF.

This clonotype showed up just a few times. The chain recombines TRBV30 with TRBJ2-1, with 8 bases matching TRBD2. CDR1 and CDR2 (germline): GTSNPN, SVGIG (reference sequence). Trimming removed 3 bases from V and 9 bases from J; junction bases left unmatched: 7. The CDR3 spans 13 residues. In DNA, the CDR3 is TGTGCCTGGAGCGTGCGGGGGGTCGGTGAGCAGTTCTTC. Translation gives CAWSVRGVGEQFF.

At least ten counts were recorded for this clonotype. The chain carries TRBV4-1 and TRBJ1-1; weak D call: TRBD1 (5 bases). Germline CDR1 and CDR2: MGHRA and YSYEKL. V was clipped by 5 bases and J by 5 bases, with 18 bases between them. This CDR3 comprises 15 residues. The CDR3 reads CASSKSGTRGTEAFF. The CDR3 DNA sequence: TGCGCCAGCAGCAAATCCGGGACTCGGGGAACTGAAGCTTTCTTT.

The chain is built from TRBV11-2 and TRBJ2-3, with TRBD2 matching over 8 bases. V gave up 4 bases and J gave up 1 base; unmatched junction bases: 1. The CDR3 runs 14 residues. Germline values: CDR1 SGHAT, CDR2 FQNNGV. CDR3 sequence (DNA): TGTGCCAGCAGCTCGGGGGGGGGCACAGATACGCAGTATTTT. Translated: CASSSGGGTDTQYF.

The chain links TRBV27 to TRBJ2-2, with a weak D call TRBD1 (5 bases). Looked up from germline, CDR1 is MNHEY and CDR2 is SMNVEV (reference sequence). The CDR3 consists of 17 residues. V was clipped by 4 bases and J by 0 bases, with 15 bases between them. CDR3 protein: CASSSPRQLPNTGELFF. In nucleotides, the CDR3 is TGTGCCAGCAGTTCTCCCCGACAGCTTCCGAACACCGGGGAGCTGTTTTTT.

V is TRBV4-1 and J is TRBJ2-4; D call uncertain. V lost 0 bases and J lost 0, with 9 bases in between. The CDR3 runs to 16 residues. Germline-derived CDR1 and CDR2 are MGHRA and YSYEKL. The chain's CDR3 is CASSQDPDLAKNIQYF. In DNA form, the CDR3 reads TGCGCCAGCAGCCAAGATCCCGACCTAGCCAAAAACATTCAGTACTTC.

There are a few counts of this clonotype. The V gene is TRBV10-3, the J gene TRBJ1-6; TRBD1 agrees at 8 bases. The CDR3 extends over 13 amino acids. The junction had 9 bases not matched to a gene; V was cut back by 10 bases and J by 10 bases. CDR1 and CDR2 (germline): ENHRY, SYGVKD. CDR3 region: CATYSGGRSPLHF. The CDR3 DNA sequence: TGTGCCACCTACTCAGGGGGCAGATCACCCCTCCACTTT.

This clonotype was recorded a few times. The rearrangement links TRBV7-9 to TRBJ2-3, with 10 bases that match TRBD2. This CDR3 has 15 amino acids. V was clipped by 6 bases and J by 3 bases; unmatched bases: 6. Per germline, CDR1 SEHNR and CDR2 FQNEAQ (reference sequence). CDR3 residues: CASRYTSGATDTQYF. The CDR3 DNA sequence: TGTGCCAGCAGATATACTAGCGGGGCAACAGATACGCAGTATTTT. Based on the CDR3 plus reference TRBV7-9 and TRBJ2-3, the full variable domain is DTGVSQNPRHKITKRGQNVTFRCDPISEHNRLYWYRQTLGQGPEFLTYFQNEAQLEKSRLLSDRFSAERPKGSFSTLEIQRTEQGDSAMYLCASRYTSGATDTQYFGPGTRLTVL.

This clonotype was observed many times. The chain's CDR3 is CASSLPGTSRNEQFF. The CDR3 DNA reads TGTGCCAGCAGTTTACCCGGGACTAGTCGGAATGAGCAGTTCTTC. The chain uses TRBV28 and TRBJ2-1; 8 bases map to TRBD2. V shed 2 bases, J shed 7 bases, and the junction held 7 bases outside the gene matches. The germline gives CDR1 MDHEN, CDR2 SYDVKM. The CDR3 extends over 15 amino acids.

In this sample, this clonotype turned up many times. This rearrangement joins TRBV6-4 to TRBJ2-1, with TRBD1 as a possible D gene (6 bases). Germline CDR1 reads MRHNA; CDR2 reads SNTAGT. Trimming stripped 4 bases from V and 5 bases from J, with 15 bases between. There are 15 residues in the CDR3. This chain's CDR3 is CASSGVAGEHNEQFF. CDR3 nucleotides: TGTGCCAGCAGTGGGGTGGCAGGGGAACACAATGAGCAGTTCTTC.

In this sample, this clonotype turned up many times. The chain uses TRBV7-2 and TRBJ1-4; the D gene is possibly TRBD1 (5 bases). The CDR3 is made up of 16 amino acids. In germline, CDR1 is SGHTA, CDR2 FQGNSA. Trimming removed 10 bases at V and 0 bases at J, with 18 bases between. The CDR3 region is CATKTSGGATNEKLFF. The CDR3 DNA sequence: TGTGCCACCAAAACAAGCGGGGGTGCAACTAATGAAAAACTGTTTTTT.

In this sample, this clonotype turned up many times. The CDR3 region has the DNA TGTGCCAGCAGACACTACTTACATGGGACAGCGGCGACCGGGGAGCTGTTTTTT. Translating it yields CASRHYLHGTAATGELFF. The chain uses TRBV21-1 and TRBJ2-2; TRBD1, the table's D call, was not compared with the DNA. TRBV21-1 is tagged as a pseudogene. The CDR3 spans 18 residues.

The chain links TRBV4-3 to TRBJ1-1, with unresolved D. Between the trimmed V and J ends, which lost 3 bases and 1 base, there was a span of 6 bases. CDR1 is LGHNA, CDR2 YSLEER, per germline. The length of the CDR3 is 13 residues. CDR3 in amino acids: CASSQAGNTEAFF. Written as DNA, the CDR3 is TGCGCCAGCAGCCAGGCAGGGAACACTGAAGCTTTCTTT.

This clonotype was seen repeatedly, ten times or more. The chain combines TRBV4-2 with TRBJ2-4; 7 nucleotides align to TRBD2. Germline V gene data show CDR1 as LGHNA and CDR2 as YNFKEQ. The CDR3 loop spans 17 amino acids. Trimming took 0 bases from V and 0 from J; bases not matched to a gene: 5. The CDR3 is CASSQDTSARAKNIQYF. CDR3 sequence (DNA): TGTGCCAGCAGCCAAGATACTAGCGCTAGAGCCAAAAACATTCAGTACTTC.

This clonotype has just a few counts. This chain connects TRBV28 to TRBJ2-7; D might be TRBD1 or TRBD2, each matching 5 bases. V gave up 8 bases and J gave up 7 bases, with 21 bases separating them. Per germline, CDR1 MDHEN and CDR2 SYDVKM. The length of the CDR3 is 14 residues. The CDR3 here is CASLRDGTLREQYF. DNA of the CDR3: TGTGCCAGCCTTCGGGACGGAACTTTAAGAGAGCAGTACTTC.

This clonotype was detected ten times or more. The chain employs TRBV1 and TRBJ2-1; the table's D gene call, TRBD2, was not cross checked with the DNA. TRBV1 is a pseudogene segment. This CDR3 is built from 17 residues. In DNA, the CDR3 is TGCACCAGCAGCCAAGTCGAAAGTCCAAGCTCCTACAATGAGCAGTTCTTC. Encoded protein: CTSSQVESPSSYNEQFF.

A few counts support this clonotype. The chain combines TRBV5-1 with TRBJ1-2, with D possibly matching TRBD1 (6 bases). Per the germline V gene, CDR1 is SGHRS and CDR2 is YFSETQ. Trimming removed 5 bases at V and 2 bases at J, with 13 bases between. The CDR3 has 14 amino acids. The CDR3 sequence is CASRPTTGNYGYTF. In DNA form, the CDR3 reads TGCGCCAGCAGACCTACGACAGGAAACTATGGCTACACCTTC.

A few counts support this clonotype. The rearrangement joins TRBV6-5 to TRBJ1-2; no definite D call. The CDR3 covers 14 residues. V lost 3 bases and J lost 7, with 15 bases in between. CDR1 and CDR2 from the germline V gene are MNHEY and SVGAGI. The CDR3 sequence is CASSYSAGGSGYTF. The CDR3 nucleotides are TGTGCCAGCAGTTATTCGGCAGGAGGTAGTGGCTACACCTTC.

V usage is TRBV12-3 or TRBV12-4 and J usage is TRBJ1-2; 8 positions match TRBD1. The CDR3 totals 14 residues. V lost 4 bases and J lost 3; bases outside the gene matches: 4. This CDR3 reads CASSSGGEYYGYTF. CDR3 nucleotide sequence: TGTGCCAGCAGTTCAGGGGGCGAATACTATGGCTACACCTTC.

The rearrangement joins TRBV12-3 or TRBV12-4 to TRBJ1-6; 10 positions agree with TRBD1. The CDR3 is 15 amino acids. Trimming cost V 5 bases and J 7 bases; bases outside gene matches: 5. The CDR3 region has the DNA TGTGCCAGCAGTACTGACAGGGGGCTGAATTCACCCCTCCACTTT. Translating it yields CASSTDRGLNSPLHF.

The chain's CDR3 is CASSIGDSTNYGYTF. CDR3 nucleotides: TGCGCCAGCAGCATAGGGGACAGTACTAACTATGGCTACACCTTC. The chain employs TRBV5-1 and TRBJ1-2; 7 bases agree with TRBD1. Trimming cost V 4 bases and J 0 bases; bases outside gene matches: 6. The germline V gene encodes CDR1 SGHRS and CDR2 YFSETQ. CDR3 size: 15 residues.